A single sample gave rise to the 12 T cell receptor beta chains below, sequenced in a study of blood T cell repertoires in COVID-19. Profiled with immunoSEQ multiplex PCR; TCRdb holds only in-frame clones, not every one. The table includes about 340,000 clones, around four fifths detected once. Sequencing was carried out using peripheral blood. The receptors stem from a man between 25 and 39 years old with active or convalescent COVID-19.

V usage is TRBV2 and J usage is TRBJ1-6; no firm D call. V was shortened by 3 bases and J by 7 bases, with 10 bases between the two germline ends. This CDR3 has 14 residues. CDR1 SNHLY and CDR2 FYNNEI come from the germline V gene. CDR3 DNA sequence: TGTGCCAGCAGTGATTACAGACGAAATTCACCCCTCCACTTT. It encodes CASSDYRRNSPLHF.

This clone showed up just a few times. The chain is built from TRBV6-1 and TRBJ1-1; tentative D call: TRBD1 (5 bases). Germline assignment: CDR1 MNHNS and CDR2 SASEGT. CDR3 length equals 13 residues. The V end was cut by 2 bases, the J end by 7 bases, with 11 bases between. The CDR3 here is CASSEFRQIEAFF. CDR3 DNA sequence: TGTGCCAGCAGTGAATTCCGACAGATTGAAGCTTTCTTT.

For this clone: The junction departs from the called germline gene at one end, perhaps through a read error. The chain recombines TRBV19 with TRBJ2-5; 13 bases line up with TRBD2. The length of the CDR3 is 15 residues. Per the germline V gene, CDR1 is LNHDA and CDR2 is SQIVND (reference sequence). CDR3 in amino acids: CASRSGLAGEESQYF. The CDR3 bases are TGTGCCAGTAGAAGTGGACTAGCGGGGGAAGAGAGCCAGTACTTC.

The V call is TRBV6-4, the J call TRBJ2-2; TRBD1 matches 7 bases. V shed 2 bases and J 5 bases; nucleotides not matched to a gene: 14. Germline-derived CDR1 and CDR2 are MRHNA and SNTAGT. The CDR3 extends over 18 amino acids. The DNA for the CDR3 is TGTGCCAGCAGTGACGTTTTATATCCGGGACAGCTTACCGGGGAGCTGTTTTTT. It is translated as CASSDVLYPGQLTGELFF.

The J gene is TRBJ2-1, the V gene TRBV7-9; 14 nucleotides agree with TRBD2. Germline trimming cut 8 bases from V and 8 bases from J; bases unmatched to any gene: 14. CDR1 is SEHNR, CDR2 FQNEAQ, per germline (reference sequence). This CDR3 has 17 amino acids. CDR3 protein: CASCSTRTSGRPDEQFF. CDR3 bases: TGTGCCAGCTGTTCGACGCGGACTAGCGGGAGGCCGGATGAGCAGTTCTTC. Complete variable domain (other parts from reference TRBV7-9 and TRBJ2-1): DTGVSQNPRHKITKRGQNVTFRCDPISEHNRLYWYRQTLGQGPEFLTYFQNEAQLEKSRLLSDRFSAERPKGSFSTLEIQRTEQGDSAMYLCASCSTRTSGRPDEQFFGPGTRLTVL.

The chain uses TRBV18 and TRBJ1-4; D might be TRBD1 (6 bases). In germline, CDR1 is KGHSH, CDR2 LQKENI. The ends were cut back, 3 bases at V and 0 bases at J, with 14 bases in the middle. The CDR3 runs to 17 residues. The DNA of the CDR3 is TGTGCCAGCTCACCCTCTCTTAGACAGGCAACTAATGAAAAACTGTTTTTT. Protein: CASSPSLRQATNEKLFF.

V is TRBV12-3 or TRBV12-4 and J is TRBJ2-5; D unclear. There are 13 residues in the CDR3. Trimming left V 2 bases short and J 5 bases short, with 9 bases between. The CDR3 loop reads CASSLISEETQYF. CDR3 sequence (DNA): TGTGCCAGCAGTTTAATTTCCGAGGAGACCCAGTACTTC.

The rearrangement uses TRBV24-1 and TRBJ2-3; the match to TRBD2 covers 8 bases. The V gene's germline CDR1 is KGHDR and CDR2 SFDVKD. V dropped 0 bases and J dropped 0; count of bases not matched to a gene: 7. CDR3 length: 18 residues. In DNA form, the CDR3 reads TGTGCCACCAGTGATTTGCCTACGGGGGGGTACAGCACAGATACGCAGTATTTT. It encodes CATSDLPTGGYSTDTQYF.

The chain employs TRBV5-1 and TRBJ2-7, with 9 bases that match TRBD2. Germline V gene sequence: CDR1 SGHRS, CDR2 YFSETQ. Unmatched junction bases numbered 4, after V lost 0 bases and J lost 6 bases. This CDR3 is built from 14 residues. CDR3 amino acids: CASSLAGGRGEQYF. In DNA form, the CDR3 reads TGCGCCAGCAGCTTGGCCGGCGGGAGGGGCGAGCAGTACTTC.

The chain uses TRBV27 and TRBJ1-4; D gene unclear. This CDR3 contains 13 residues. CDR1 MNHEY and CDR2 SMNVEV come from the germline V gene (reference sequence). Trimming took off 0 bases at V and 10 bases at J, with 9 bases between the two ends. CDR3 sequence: CASSLSSPLKLFF. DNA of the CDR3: TGTGCCAGCAGTTTATCTTCCCCCCTAAAACTGTTTTTT.

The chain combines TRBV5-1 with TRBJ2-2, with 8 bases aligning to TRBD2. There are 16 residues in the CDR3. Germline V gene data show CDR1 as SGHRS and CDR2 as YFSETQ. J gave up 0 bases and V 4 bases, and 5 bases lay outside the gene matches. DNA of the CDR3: TGCGCCAGCAGCGGACCTAGCGGGCCGAACACCGGGGAGCTGTTTTTT. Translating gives CASSGPSGPNTGELFF.

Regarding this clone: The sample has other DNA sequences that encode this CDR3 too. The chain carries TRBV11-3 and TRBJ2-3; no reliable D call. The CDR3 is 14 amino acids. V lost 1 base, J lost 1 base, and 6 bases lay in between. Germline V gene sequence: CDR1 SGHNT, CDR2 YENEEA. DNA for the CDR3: TGTGCCAGCAGCTTAGGGCAGGGCACAGATACGCAGTATTTT. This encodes CASSLGQGTDTQYF.